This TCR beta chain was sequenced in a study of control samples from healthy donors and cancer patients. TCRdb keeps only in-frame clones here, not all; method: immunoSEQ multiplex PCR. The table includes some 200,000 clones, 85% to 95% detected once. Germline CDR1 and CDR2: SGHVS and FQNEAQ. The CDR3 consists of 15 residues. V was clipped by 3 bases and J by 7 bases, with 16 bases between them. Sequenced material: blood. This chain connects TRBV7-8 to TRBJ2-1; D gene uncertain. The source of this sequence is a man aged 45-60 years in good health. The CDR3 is CASSFNTLQGNEQFF. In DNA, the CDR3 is TGTGCCAGCAGCTTTAATACACTCCAAGGGAATGAGCAGTTCTTC.